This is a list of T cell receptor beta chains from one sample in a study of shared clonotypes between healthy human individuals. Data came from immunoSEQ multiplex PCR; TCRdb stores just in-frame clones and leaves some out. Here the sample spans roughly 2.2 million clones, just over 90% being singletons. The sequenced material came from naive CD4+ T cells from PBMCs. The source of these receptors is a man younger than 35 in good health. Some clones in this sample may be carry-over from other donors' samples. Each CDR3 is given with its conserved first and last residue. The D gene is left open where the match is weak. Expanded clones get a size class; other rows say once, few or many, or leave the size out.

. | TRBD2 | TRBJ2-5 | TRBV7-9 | TGTGCCAGCAGTTCCGCGACTAGCGGGAGGTGGGGTGGGGAGACCCAGTACTTC | CASSSATSGRWGGETQYF
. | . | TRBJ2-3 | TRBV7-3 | TGTGCCAGCAGCCCCCTTTCCGGCTACCTCCCTGGGGCGCAGTATTTT | CASSPLSGYLPGAQYF
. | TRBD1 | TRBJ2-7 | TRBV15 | TGTGCCACCAGCAGGCAAACCGGGACAGGAGCCTACGAGCAGTACTTC | CATSRQTGTGAYEQYF
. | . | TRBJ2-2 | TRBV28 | TGTGCCAGCAGTAGAGGTTTTTTGAGGGAGAACACCGGGGAGCTGTTTTTT | CASSRGFLRENTGELFF
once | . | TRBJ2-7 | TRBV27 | TGTGCCAGCAGCCTTACAGGGATGCTGGGGGGGGCCTACGAGCAGTACTTC | CASSLTGMLGGAYEQYF
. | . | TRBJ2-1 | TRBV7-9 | TGTGCCAGCAGCTCCAATACCCGAGACAATGAGCAGTTCTTC | CASSSNTRDNEQFF
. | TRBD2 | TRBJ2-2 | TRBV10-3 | TGTGCCATCGGCGGGACTAGCGGGAGGGGAGACACCGGGGAGCTGTTTTTT | CAIGGTSGRGDTGELFF
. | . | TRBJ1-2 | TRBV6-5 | TGTGCCAGCAGGAGAGGGAGTGACTATGGCTACACCTTC | CASRRGSDYGYTF
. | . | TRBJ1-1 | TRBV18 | TGTGCCAGCTCACTAGCCCAAACCATGAACACTGAAGCTTTCTTT | CASSLAQTMNTEAFF
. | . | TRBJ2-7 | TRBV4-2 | TGTGCCAGCAGCCAGGTAGCGGCCAGGAGCTCCTACGAGCAGTACTTC | CASSQVAARSSYEQYF
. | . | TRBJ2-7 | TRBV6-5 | TGTGCCAGCAGCCCACTCCTGGGAGGAGTCTACGAGCAGTACTTC | CASSPLLGGVYEQYF
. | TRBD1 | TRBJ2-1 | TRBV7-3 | TGTGCCAGCAGCCAGGGGGACAGGGCGATAGGAAGTGAGCAGTTCTTC | CASSQGDRAIGSEQFF
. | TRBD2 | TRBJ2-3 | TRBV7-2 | TGTGCCAGCAGCTCAGCGGGGGATACGCAGTATTTT | CASSSAGDTQYF
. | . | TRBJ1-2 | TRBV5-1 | TGCGCCAGCAGCTTGGATGACGGCTCGGGCGGCTACACCTTC | CASSLDDGSGGYTF
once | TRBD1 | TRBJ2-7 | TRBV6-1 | TGTGCCAGCAGTCCTCGGACAGGGACCTACGAGCAGTACTTC | CASSPRTGTYEQYF
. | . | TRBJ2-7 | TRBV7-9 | TGTGCCAGCAGCACTAGCCCGGGCAGGGCCTACGAGCAGTACTTC | CASSTSPGRAYEQYF
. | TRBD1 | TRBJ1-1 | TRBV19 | TGTGCCAGTCGTAATTCAGGGGGTAGGGGCACTGAAGCTTTCTTT | CASRNSGGRGTEAFF
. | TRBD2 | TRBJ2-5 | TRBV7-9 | TGTGCCAGCAGCTTAGTCGTCGGGAGGATTGTAGAGACCCAGTACTTC | CASSLVVGRIVETQYF
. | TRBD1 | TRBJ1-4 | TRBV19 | TGTGCCAGTAGTAAACGCGACAGGGTCGGTGAAAAACTGTTTTTT | CASSKRDRVGEKLFF
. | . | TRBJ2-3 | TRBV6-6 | TGTGCCAGCAGTTACTATGCCCTAGGTGGCACAGATACGCAGTATTTT | CASSYYALGGTDTQYF
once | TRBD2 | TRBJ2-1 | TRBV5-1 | TGCGCCAGCAGCTTAGCTAGCGGAGAGTACAATGAGCAGTTCTTC | CASSLASGEYNEQFF
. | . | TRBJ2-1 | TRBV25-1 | TGTGCCAGCAGTGAATTTGACCGCTATAATGAGCAGTTCTTC | CASSEFDRYNEQFF
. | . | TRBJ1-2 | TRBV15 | TGTGCCACCAGCAGAGATTTGGAGGGGTTGAGTGGCTACACCTTC | CATSRDLEGLSGYTF
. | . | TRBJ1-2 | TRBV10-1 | TGCGCCAGCAGTGATGCGACAGGTGCAGGCTACACCTTC | CASSDATGAGYTF
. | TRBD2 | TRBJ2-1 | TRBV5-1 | TGCGCCAGCAGCGAGACTAGCGCCAATGAGCAGTTCTTC | CASSETSANEQFF
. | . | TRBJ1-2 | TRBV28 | TGTGCCAGCAGCCGACCGGGAGCAGATTATTATGGCTACACCTTC | CASSRPGADYYGYTF
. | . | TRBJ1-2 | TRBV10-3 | TGTGCCATCAGCGCACCTATTGAGGGTTATGGCTACACCTTC | CAISAPIEGYGYTF
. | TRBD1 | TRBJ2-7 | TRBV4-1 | TGCGCCAGCAGCCAAGCGGACAGGGTGGAAGAGCAGTACTTC | CASSQADRVEEQYF
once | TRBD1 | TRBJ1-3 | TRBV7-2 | TGTGCCAGCAGCACAGGGGGTTCTGGAAACACCATATATTTT | CASSTGGSGNTIYF
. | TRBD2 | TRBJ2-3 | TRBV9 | TGTGCCAGCAGCGTAGCCCCGGGACTAGCGGCTACAGATACGCAGTATTTT | CASSVAPGLAATDTQYF
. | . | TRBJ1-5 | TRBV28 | TGTGCCAGCAGTCCCCTGGGTGTCGCAGGACCGCCCCAGCATTTT | CASSPLGVAGPPQHF
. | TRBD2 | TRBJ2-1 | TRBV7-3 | TGTGCCAGCAGCCGAGGACTAGCCCACAATGAGCAGTTCTTC | CASSRGLAHNEQFF
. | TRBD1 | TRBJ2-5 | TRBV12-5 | TGTGCTAGTGGTCCAGGCACAGGGGGCCAGGAGACCCAGTACTTC | CASGPGTGGQETQYF